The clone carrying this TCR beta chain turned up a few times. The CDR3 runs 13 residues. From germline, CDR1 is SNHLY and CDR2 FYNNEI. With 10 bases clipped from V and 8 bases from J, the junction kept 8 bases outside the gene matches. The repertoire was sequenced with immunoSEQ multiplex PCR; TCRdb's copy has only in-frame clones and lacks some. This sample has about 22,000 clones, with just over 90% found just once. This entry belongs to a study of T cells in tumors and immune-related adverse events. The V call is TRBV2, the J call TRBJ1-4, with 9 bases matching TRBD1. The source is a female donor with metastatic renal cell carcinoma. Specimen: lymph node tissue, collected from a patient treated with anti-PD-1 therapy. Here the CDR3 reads CAINRDREEKLFF. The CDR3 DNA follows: TGTGCCATCAACCGGGACAGGGAGGAAAAACTGTTTTTT.